Below, 20 T cell receptor beta chains from the same sample are listed, as sequenced in a study of blood T cell repertoires in COVID-19. TCRdb keeps only in-frame clones here, not all; method: immunoSEQ multiplex PCR. The table has just over 650,000 clones, 85% to 90% seen once. The sequencing sample was made of peripheral blood. Receptors originate from a woman aged 18-29 years with acute or convalescent COVID-19.

This clone was seen once. Other DNA sequences in the same sample also yield this CDR3. The genes are TRBV19 and TRBJ1-1; 7 bases fit TRBD1. This CDR3 region has 15 residues. V trimming: 3 bases; J trimming: 1 base; junction bases outside the gene matches: 5. Germline V gives CDR1 LNHDA, CDR2 SQIVND (reference sequence). CDR3: CASSIPGGANTEAFF. The CDR3 nucleotides are TGTGCCAGTAGTATCCCAGGGGGAGCGAACACTGAAGCTTTCTTT.

In DNA form, the CDR3 reads TGCGCCAGCAGCCTAATCCCAGGGCCCCAGCATTTT. It specifies CASSLIPGPQHF. The chain is built from TRBV4-1 and TRBJ1-5; D unclear. Germline loops: CDR1 MGHRA, CDR2 YSYEKL. Trimming removed 4 bases at V and 9 bases at J, with 10 bases between. CDR3 length equals 12 residues.

The chain links TRBV7-9 to TRBJ1-4; weak D call: TRBD1 (6 bases). The CDR3 totals 16 residues. V lost 2 bases to trimming and J lost 4 bases, with 14 bases between them. Per the germline V gene, CDR1 is SEHNR and CDR2 is FQNEAQ (reference sequence). DNA for the CDR3: TGTGCCAGCAGCTTAATCGAGGACAGCTTTAATGAAAAACTGTTTTTT. Protein: CASSLIEDSFNEKLFF.

This chain links TRBV10-3 with TRBJ1-1; D is unresolved. Trimming shortened V by 0 bases and J by 6 bases, and 11 bases separated the two germline ends. Germline loops: CDR1 ENHRY, CDR2 SYGVKD. CDR3 length equals 14 residues. CDR3 DNA sequence: TGTGCCATCAGTGAGTCGGAGGAGGGCGCTGAAGCTTTCTTT. Its protein is CAISESEEGAEAFF.

The chain has TRBV18 and TRBJ1-1; 7 nucleotides agree with TRBD1. V lost 3 bases to trimming and J lost 5 bases; unmatched junction nucleotides: 15. Germline CDR1 KGHSH, CDR2 LQKENI. The CDR3 runs to 17 residues. CDR3 sequence: CASSPDRNLGRGTEAFF. CDR3 sequence (DNA): TGTGCCAGCTCACCGGACAGGAACCTGGGCAGGGGGACTGAAGCTTTCTTT.

This rearrangement joins TRBV7-9 to TRBJ1-1, with 9 bases identical to TRBD1. J was trimmed by 1 base and V by 4 bases; bases with no gene match: 4. The CDR3 runs to 15 residues. Germline CDR1 and CDR2: SEHNR and FQNEAQ (reference sequence). This CDR3 reads CASSSRTGANTEAFF. The CDR3 nucleotides read TGTGCCAGCAGCTCACGGACAGGGGCGAACACTGAAGCTTTCTTT. Full variable domain (rest looked up from reference TRBV7-9 and TRBJ1-1): DTGVSQNPRHKITKRGQNVTFRCDPISEHNRLYWYRQTLGQGPEFLTYFQNEAQLEKSRLLSDRFSAERPKGSFSTLEIQRTEQGDSAMYLCASSSRTGANTEAFFGQGTRLTVV.

The chain's CDR3 is CASSSPRTGIERQFF. CDR3 nucleotides: TGTGCCAGCAGTTCCCCCCGGACAGGCATTGAGAGGCAGTTCTTC. The V gene is TRBV27, the J gene TRBJ2-1; 7 positions agree with TRBD1. CDR3 size: 15 residues. Germline-derived CDR1 and CDR2 are MNHEY and SMNVEV (reference sequence). V shed 4 bases, J shed 12 bases, and the junction held 15 bases outside the gene matches.

V is TRBV28 and J is TRBJ2-1, with D possibly matching TRBD2 (5 bases). The CDR3 covers 14 residues. V lost 7 bases to trimming and J lost 0 bases, with 10 bases between them. CDR1 and CDR2 (germline): MDHEN, SYDVKM. CDR3 sequence reads: CASMVGSSYNEQFF. The CDR3 DNA reads TGTGCCAGCATGGTAGGGAGCTCCTACAATGAGCAGTTCTTC.

The chain carries TRBV7-8 and TRBJ1-5; D is unresolved. The CDR3 has 14 amino acids. V lost 5 bases and J lost 2, with 10 bases in between. CDR1 SGHVS and CDR2 FQNEAQ come from the germline V gene. The CDR3 bases are TGTGCCAGCAGCCGTGATAGAGGCAATCAGCCCCAGCATTTT. It encodes CASSRDRGNQPQHF.

V gene TRBV10-3 combines with J gene TRBJ1-3, with D possibly being TRBD1 (5 bases). V was trimmed by 2 bases and J by 0 bases, leaving 11 bases between them. The CDR3 runs 16 residues. Germline loops: CDR1 ENHRY, CDR2 SYGVKD. CDR3 sequence (DNA): TGTGCCATCAGTGAGGCCCGCGGGGGCTCTGGAAACACCATATATTTT. The encoded protein is CAISEARGGSGNTIYF.

The CDR3: CASSTGTARNYGYTF. DNA of the CDR3: TGTGCCAGCAGCACAGGGACAGCGCGAAACTATGGCTACACCTTC. V gene TRBV5-6 combines with J gene TRBJ1-2, with 7 bases identical to TRBD1. In germline, CDR1 is SGHDT, CDR2 YYEEEE. The CDR3 contains 15 residues. V was pared by 4 bases and J by 2 bases, with 8 bases of the junction left unmatched.

The chain links TRBV5-1 to TRBJ1-1; D may be TRBD1 (5 bases). Germline CDR1 is SGHRS and CDR2 is YFSETQ. The CDR3 runs to 15 residues. Deletions cut 7 bases from V and 4 bases from J, with 20 bases between. CDR3 bases: TGCGCCAGCCTGCGCGACAGTTTCTCAGGCACTGAAGCTTTCTTT. It is translated as CASLRDSFSGTEAFF.

This sequence joins TRBV6-6 and TRBJ1-1, with D hard to call. Germline lookup yields CDR1 MNHNY and CDR2 SVGAGI (reference sequence). The V end lost 5 bases, the J end lost 3 bases, and 22 bases lay between the germline ends. The CDR3 is 17 residues long. For the CDR3, the DNA is TGTGCCAGCAGTCCCCCTTGGGCAGGCGTATTTTACACTGAAGCTTTCTTT. Residues: CASSPPWAGVFYTEAFF.

This chain joins TRBV14 and TRBJ1-6; the D gene is possibly TRBD1 (5 bases). Germline V lookup: CDR1 SGHDN, CDR2 FVKESK. CDR3 length equals 16 residues. V gave up 2 bases and J gave up 8 bases, with 16 bases separating them. CDR3 sequence (DNA): TGTGCCAGCAGCCAAAGGGGTGAGCGAGTCGATTCACCCCTCCACTTT. This translates into CASSQRGERVDSPLHF.

This clone was detected only once. This sequence joins TRBV10-2 and TRBJ1-5, with D maybe TRBD1 (6 bases). V shed 7 bases and J shed 7 bases, with 14 bases lying between them. The CDR3 has 13 residues. Germline CDR1 reads WSHSY; CDR2 reads SAAADI. The CDR3 spells CASNSGGEQPQHF. The CDR3 DNA reads TGCGCCAGCAATTCGGGGGGCGAACAGCCCCAGCATTTT.

This chain connects TRBV7-2 to TRBJ1-1, with D uncertain. The CDR3 spans 15 residues. Trimming pared 5 bases from V and 8 bases from J, leaving 21 bases between. Germline V gene data show CDR1 as SGHTA and CDR2 as FQGNSA. The CDR3 here is CASSPESPRFGEAFF. The CDR3, as DNA: TGTGCCAGCAGCCCCGAGAGTCCCCGTTTCGGGGAAGCTTTCTTT. Full variable domain (outside the CDR3, taken from reference TRBV7-2 and TRBJ1-1): GAGVSQSPSNKVTEKGKDVELRCDPISGHTALYWYRQSLGQGLEFLIYFQGNSAPDKSGLPSDRFSAERTGGSVSTLTIQRTQQEDSAVYLCASSPESPRFGEAFFGQGTRLTVV.

V usage is TRBV30 and J usage is TRBJ1-2; D is possibly TRBD1 (6 bases). There are 11 residues in the CDR3. Germline CDR1 is GTSNPN and CDR2 is SVGIG (reference sequence). The CDR3 sequence: CSARGDYGYTF. CDR3 DNA sequence: TGTAGTGCCAGGGGTGACTATGGCTACACCTTC.

The V gene is TRBV5-1, the J gene TRBJ1-6, with unresolved D. Trimming left V 0 bases short and J 2 bases short, with 6 bases between. CDR3 length: 15 residues. CDR1 and CDR2 (germline): SGHRS, YFSETQ. The CDR3 spells CASSLGLAYNSPLHF. The CDR3 region has the DNA TGCGCCAGCAGCTTGGGACTCGCCTATAATTCACCCCTCCACTTT.

The chain employs TRBV7-9 and TRBJ1-1; D may be TRBD1 (5 bases). Germline loops: CDR1 SEHNR, CDR2 FQNEAQ (reference sequence). V lost 8 bases, J lost 4 bases, and 14 bases lay in between. CDR3 size: 13 residues. The CDR3 DNA sequence: TGTGCCAGCTTGGGGAGGGGAGGCACTGAAGCTTTCTTT. This encodes CASLGRGGTEAFF.

Comment on this clone: At one of its ends the junction is not consistent with the germline gene, which may arise from a read error. This chain links TRBV5-1 with TRBJ1-1; D remains ambiguous. This CDR3 is 18 amino acids long. From germline, CDR1 is SGHRS and CDR2 YFSETQ. Written as DNA, the CDR3 is TGCGCCAGCAGCCTAGCGCTAAACTTCAGGAGTATGAAGACTGAAGCTTTCTTT. As protein: CASSLALNFRSMKTEAFF.